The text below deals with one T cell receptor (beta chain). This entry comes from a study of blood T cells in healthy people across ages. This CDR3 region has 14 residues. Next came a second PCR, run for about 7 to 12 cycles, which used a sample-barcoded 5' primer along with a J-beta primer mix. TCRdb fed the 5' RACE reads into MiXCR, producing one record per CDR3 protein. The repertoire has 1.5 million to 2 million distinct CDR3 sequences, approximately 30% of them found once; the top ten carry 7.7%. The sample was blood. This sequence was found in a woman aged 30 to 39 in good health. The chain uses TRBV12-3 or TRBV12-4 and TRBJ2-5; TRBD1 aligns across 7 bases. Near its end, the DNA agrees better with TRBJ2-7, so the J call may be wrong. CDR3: CASSPGLTGVEQYF. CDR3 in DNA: TGTGCCAGCAGTCCAGGGTTAACAGGGGTCGAGCAGTACTTC.